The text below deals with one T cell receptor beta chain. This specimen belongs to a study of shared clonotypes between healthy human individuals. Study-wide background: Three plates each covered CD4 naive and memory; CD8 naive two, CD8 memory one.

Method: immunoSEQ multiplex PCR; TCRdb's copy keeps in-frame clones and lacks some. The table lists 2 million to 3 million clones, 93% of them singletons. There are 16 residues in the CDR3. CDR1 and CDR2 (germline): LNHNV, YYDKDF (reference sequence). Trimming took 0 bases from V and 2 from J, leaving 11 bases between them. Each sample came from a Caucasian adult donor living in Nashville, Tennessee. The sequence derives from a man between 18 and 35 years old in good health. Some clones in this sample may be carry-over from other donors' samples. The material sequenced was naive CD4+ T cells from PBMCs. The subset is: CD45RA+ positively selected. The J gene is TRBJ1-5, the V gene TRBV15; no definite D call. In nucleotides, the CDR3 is TGTGCCACCAGCAGAGATAAACTTACTGGCAATCAGCCCCAGCATTTT. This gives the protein CATSRDKLTGNQPQHF.